This T cell receptor (beta chain) was recovered during a study of OX40 agonist ivuxolimab in advanced cancers. About the study: In this cohort, patients received ivuxolimab, an agonistic anti-OX40 (CD134) antibody. At around 81% male, the cohort had a mean age of about 55 years, ranging from about 20 to 80.

General study findings and limits: Dose levels from 0.1 to 3.0 mg/kg saw CD4+ and CD8+ blood T cells expand clonally by week 6.

On this clone itself: Its antigen is currently unknown.

Some clones are missing from TCRdb's copy, which holds only in-frame ones; the method was immunoSEQ multiplex PCR. The sample lists about 100,000 clones; approximately 90% were seen once. The CDR3 totals 17 residues. The ends lost 0 bases at V and 9 bases at J; junction bases unmatched: 11. Germline CDR1 is KGHSH and CDR2 is LQKENI. Sampling times: baseline, cycle 4 day 1, cycle 7 day 1. Sequencing used CD4+ or CD8+ T cells sorted from blood, obtained in a trial of the OX40 agonist ivuxolimab. The chain uses TRBV18 and TRBJ2-1; 10 bases agree with TRBD2. This TCR came from an adult with an advanced solid tumor such as melanoma, head and neck, liver or kidney cancer. This CDR3 is CASSPPNKREGLGEQFF. The CDR3 nucleotides are TGTGCCAGCTCACCACCGAATAAGCGGGAGGGCCTTGGTGAGCAGTTCTTC. Drawing the rest from reference TRBV18 and TRBJ2-1, the complete variable domain is NAGVMQNPRHLVRRRGQEARLRCSPMKGHSHVYWYRQLPEEGLKFMVYLQKENIIDESGMPKERFSAEFPKEGPSILRIQQVVRGDSAAYFCASSPPNKREGLGEQFFGPGTRLTVL.